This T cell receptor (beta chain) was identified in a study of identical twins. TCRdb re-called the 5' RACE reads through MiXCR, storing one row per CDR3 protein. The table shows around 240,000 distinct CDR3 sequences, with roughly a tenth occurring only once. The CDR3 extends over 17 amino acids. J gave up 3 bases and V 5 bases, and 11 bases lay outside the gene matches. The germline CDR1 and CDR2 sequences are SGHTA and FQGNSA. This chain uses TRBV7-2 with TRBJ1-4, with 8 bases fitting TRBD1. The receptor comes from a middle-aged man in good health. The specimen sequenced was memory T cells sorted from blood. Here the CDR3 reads CASSPAGTGLPNEKLFF. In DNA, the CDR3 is TGTGCCAGCAGCCCGGCCGGGACAGGACTCCCTAATGAAAAACTGTTTTTT.